This TCR beta chain comes out of a study of CD8 T cells in ankylosing spondylitis. Study results and limitations: What seemed typical of ankylosing spondylitis blood was a TCR beta motif built from several highly homologous variants.

This CDR3 comprises 15 residues. Per germline, CDR1 MGHRA and CDR2 YSYEKL. J lost 1 base, V lost 2 bases, and 3 bases had no gene match. About this clonotype: The antigen remains undetermined.

Quantitative molecular-barcoded 5'-RACE generated the TCR beta libraries. TCRdb ran MiXCR on the 5' RACE reads and lists one entry per CDR3 protein. The top ten clones hold under 15% of a sample with about 360,000 distinct CDR3 sequences, around 20% of them seen once. J is TRBJ2-3 and V is TRBV4-1, with 7 bases fitting TRBD1. The sequence was obtained from a male donor with ankylosing spondylitis or in good health (not recorded which). The sample consisted of blood, either unsorted or a sorted T cell fraction (not recorded which). The CDR3 nucleotides read TGCGCCAGCAGCCAAATCACAGGGGGCACAGATACGCAGTATTTT. Encoded protein: CASSQITGGTDTQYF.